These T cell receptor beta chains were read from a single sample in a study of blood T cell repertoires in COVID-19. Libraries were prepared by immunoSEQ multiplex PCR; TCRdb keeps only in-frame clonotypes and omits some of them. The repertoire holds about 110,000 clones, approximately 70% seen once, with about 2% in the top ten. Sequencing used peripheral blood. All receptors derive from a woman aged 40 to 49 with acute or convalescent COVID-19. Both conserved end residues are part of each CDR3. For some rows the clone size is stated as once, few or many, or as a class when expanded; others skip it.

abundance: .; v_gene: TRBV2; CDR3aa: CASSEGRRALHF
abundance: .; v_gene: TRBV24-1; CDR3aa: CATSDPTPLTGGGPDTQYF
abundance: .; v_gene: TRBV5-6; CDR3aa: CASSVGGTYEQYF
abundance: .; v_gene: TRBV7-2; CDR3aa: CASSLGGLSNQPQHF
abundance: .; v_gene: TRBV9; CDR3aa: CASSGVQGYGYTF
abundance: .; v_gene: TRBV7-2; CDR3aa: CASSLGGRGENIQYF
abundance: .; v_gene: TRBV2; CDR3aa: CASSAGASTDTQYF
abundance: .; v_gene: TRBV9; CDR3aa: CASSVSGGPDTQYF
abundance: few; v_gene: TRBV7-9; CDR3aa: CASSLGGLSGNTIYF
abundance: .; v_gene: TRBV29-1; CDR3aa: CSVSTSGGNNEQFF
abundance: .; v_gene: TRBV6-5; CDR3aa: CASSYSRQSTDTQYF
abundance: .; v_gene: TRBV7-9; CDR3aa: CASSLRDSYNEQFF
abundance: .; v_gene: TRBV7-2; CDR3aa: CASSEDVSGGEQFF
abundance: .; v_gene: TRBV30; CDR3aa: CAWSFPPANEKLFF
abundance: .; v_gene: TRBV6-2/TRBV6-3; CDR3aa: CASSYGSGLAADTQYF
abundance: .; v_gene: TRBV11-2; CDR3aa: CASNSGGEWTDTQYF
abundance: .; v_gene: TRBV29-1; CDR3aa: CSVAGTSGGLVGETQYF
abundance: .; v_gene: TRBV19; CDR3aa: CASSRGGNYGYTF
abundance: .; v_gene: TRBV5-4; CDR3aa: CASSLIGSGEQYF
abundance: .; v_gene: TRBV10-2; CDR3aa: CASCVAGGRPEQYF
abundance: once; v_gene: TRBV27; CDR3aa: CASRAPSGQGAYGYTF
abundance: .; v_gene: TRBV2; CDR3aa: CASGADINYGYTF
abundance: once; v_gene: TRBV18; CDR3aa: CASSPRGQGLGDTEAFF
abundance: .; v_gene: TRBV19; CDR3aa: CASSMDGRGGKSSYNEQFF
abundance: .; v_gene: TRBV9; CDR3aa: CASSVAGTGGSETQYF
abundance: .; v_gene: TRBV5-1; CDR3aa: CASSSWGEEARQYF
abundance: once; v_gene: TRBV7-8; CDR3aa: CASSLAGGTDTQYF
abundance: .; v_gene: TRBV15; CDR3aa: CATSRDSGGQGYTF